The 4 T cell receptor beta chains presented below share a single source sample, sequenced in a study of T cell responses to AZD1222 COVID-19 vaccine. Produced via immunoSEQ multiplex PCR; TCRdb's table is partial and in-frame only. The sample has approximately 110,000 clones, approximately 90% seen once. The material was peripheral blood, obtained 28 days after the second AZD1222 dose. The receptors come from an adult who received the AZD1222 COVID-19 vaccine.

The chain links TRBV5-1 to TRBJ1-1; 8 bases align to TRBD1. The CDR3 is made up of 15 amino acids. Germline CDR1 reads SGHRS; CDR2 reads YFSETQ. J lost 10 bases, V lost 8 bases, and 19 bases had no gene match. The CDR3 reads CASSGQEAPNTPAFF. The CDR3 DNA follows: TGCGCCAGTTCGGGACAGGAAGCCCCTAATACTCCAGCTTTCTTT.

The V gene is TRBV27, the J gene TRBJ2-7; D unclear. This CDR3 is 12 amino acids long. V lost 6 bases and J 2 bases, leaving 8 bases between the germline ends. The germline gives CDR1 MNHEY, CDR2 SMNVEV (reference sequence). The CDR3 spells CASSPPPYEQYF. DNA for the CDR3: TGTGCCAGCAGCCCTCCTCCCTACGAGCAGTACTTC.

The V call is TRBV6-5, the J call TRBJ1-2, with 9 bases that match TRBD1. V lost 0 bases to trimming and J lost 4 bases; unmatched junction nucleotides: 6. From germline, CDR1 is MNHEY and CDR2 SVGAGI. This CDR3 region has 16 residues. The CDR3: CASSYSIRQGGYGYTF. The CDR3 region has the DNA TGTGCCAGCAGTTACTCGATCAGACAGGGGGGCTATGGCTACACCTTC.

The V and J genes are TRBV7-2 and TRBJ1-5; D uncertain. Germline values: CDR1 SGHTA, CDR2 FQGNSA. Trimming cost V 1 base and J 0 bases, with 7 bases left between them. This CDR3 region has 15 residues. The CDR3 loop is CASSLVGDSNQPQHF. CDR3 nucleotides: TGTGCCAGCAGCTTAGTGGGAGATAGCAATCAGCCCCAGCATTTT.